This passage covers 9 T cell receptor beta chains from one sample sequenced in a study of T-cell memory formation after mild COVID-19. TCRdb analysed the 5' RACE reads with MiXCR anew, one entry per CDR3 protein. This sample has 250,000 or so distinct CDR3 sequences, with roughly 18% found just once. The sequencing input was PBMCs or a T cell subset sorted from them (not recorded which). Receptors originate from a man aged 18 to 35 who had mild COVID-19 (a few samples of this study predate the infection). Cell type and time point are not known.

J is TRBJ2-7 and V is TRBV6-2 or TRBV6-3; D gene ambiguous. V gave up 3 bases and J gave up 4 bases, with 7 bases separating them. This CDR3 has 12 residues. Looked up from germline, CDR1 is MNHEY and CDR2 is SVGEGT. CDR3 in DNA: TGTGCCAGCAGTTATGGGGTATACGAGCAGTACGTC. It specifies CASSYGVYEQYV.

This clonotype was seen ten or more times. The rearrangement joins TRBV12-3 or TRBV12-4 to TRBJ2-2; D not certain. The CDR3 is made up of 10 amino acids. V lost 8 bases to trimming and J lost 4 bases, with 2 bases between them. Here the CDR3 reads CASGTGELFF. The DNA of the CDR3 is TGTGCCAGCGGCACCGGGGAGCTGTTTTTT.

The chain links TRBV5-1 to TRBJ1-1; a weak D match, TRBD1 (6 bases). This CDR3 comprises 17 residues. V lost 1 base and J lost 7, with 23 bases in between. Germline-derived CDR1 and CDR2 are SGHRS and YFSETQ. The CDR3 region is CASSLIGGLTGWGEAFF. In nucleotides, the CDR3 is TGCGCCAGCAGCTTGATTGGGGGCCTCACAGGATGGGGTGAAGCTTTCTTT.

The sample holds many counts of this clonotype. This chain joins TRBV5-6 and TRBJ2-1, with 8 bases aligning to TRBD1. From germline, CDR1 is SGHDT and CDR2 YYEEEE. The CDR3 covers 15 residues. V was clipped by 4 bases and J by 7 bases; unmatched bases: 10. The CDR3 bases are TGTGCCAGCAGCCTGGCGGACAGGGACAATAATGAGCAGTTCTTC. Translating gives CASSLADRDNNEQFF. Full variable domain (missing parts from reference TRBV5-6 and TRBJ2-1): DAGVTQSPTHLIKTRGQQVTLRCSPKSGHDTVSWYQQALGQGPQFIFQYYEEEERQRGNFPDRFSGHQFPNYSSELNVNALLLGDSALYLCASSLADRDNNEQFFGPGTRLTVL.

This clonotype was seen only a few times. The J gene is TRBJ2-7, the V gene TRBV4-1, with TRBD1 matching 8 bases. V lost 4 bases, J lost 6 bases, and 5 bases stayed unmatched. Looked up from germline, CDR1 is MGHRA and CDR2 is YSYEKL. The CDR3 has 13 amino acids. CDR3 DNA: TGCGCCAGCAGCCGACTCGACAGGGGCGAGCAGTACTTC. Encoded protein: CASSRLDRGEQYF.

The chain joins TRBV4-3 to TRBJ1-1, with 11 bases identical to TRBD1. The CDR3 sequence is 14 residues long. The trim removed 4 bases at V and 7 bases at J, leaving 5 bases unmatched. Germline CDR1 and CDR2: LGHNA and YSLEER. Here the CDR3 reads CASSLGQGAGEAFF. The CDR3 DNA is TGCGCCAGCAGCCTTGGACAGGGGGCAGGTGAAGCTTTCTTT.

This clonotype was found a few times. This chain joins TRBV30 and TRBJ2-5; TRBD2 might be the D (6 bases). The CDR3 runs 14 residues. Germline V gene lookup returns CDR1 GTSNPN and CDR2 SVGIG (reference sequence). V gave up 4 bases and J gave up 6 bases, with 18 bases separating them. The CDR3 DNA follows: TGTGCCTGGACTCCTTACCGGGGGATGCAGACCCAGTACTTC. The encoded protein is CAWTPYRGMQTQYF.

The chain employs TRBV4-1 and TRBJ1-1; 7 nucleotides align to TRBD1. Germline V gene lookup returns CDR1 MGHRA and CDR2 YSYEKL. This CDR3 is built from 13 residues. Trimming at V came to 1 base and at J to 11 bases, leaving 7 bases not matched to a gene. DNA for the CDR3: TGCGCCAGCAGCCAAGCCGACAGACAGGGTGCTTTCTTT. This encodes CASSQADRQGAFF.

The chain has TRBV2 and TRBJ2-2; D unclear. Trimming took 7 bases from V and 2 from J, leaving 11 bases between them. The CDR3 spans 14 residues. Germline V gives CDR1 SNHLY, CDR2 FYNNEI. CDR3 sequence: CASNNIDNTGELFF. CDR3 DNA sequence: TGTGCCAGCAACAACATCGACAACACCGGGGAGCTGTTTTTT.